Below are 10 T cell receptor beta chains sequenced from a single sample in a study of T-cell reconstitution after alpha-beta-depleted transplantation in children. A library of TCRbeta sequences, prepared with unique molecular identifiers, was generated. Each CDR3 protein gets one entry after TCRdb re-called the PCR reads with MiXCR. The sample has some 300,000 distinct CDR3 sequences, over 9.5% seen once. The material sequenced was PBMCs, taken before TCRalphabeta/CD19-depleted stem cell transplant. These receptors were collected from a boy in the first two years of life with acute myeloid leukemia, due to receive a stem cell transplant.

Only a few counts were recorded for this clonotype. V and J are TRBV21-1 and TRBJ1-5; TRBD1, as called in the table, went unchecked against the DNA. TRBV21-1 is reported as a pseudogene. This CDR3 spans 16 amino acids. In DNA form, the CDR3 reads TGTGCCAGCAGCAAACCGAGACAGGGAAAGAATCAGCCCCAGCATTTT. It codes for CASSKPRQGKNQPQHF.

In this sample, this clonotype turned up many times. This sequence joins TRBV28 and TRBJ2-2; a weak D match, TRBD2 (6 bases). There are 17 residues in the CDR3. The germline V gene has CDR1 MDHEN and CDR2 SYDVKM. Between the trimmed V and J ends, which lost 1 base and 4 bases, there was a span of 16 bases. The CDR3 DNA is TGTGCCAGCAGTTTATCCCCGTGGGGGGTGGGCACCGGGGAGCTGTTTTTT. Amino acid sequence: CASSLSPWGVGTGELFF. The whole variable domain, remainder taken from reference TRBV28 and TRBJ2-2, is DVKVTQSSRYLVKRTGEKVFLECVQDMDHENMFWYRQDPGLGLRLIYFSYDVKMKEKGDIPEGYSVSREKKERFSLILESASTNQTSMYLCASSLSPWGVGTGELFFGEGSRLTVL.

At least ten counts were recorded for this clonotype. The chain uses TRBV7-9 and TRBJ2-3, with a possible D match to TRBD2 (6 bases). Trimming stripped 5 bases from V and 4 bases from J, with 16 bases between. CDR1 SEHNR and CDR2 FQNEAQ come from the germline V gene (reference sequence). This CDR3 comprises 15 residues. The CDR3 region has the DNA TGTGCCAGCAGCCTAACGGGAGTTGGTGCAGATACGCAGTATTTT. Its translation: CASSLTGVGADTQYF.

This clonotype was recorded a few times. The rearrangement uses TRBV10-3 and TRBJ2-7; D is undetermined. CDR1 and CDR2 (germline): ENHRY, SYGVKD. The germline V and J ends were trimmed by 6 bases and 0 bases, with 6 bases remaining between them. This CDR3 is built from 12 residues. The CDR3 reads CAISKSSYEQYF. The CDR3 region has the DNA TGTGCCATCAGCAAGAGCTCCTACGAGCAGTACTTC.

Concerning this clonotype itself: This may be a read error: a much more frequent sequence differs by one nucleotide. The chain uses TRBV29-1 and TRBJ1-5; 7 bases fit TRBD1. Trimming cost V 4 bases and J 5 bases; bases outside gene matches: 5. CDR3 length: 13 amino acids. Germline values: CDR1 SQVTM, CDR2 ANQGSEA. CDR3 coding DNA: TGCAGCGTTGGGGACAGCCGCGATCAGCCCCAGCATTTT. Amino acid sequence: CSVGDSRDQPQHF.

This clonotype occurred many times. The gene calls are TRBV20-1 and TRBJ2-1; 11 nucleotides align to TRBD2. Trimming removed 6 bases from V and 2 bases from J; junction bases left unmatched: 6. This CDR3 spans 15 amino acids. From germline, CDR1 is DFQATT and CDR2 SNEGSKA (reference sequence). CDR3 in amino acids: CSARLAGTAYNEQFF. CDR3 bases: TGCAGTGCAAGACTAGCGGGGACAGCCTACAATGAGCAGTTCTTC.

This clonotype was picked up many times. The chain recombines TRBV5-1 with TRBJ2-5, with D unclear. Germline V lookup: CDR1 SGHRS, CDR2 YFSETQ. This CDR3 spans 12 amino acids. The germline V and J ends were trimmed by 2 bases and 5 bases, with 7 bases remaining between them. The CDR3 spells CASSFRMETQYF. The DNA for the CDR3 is TGCGCCAGCAGCTTTCGGATGGAGACCCAGTACTTC.

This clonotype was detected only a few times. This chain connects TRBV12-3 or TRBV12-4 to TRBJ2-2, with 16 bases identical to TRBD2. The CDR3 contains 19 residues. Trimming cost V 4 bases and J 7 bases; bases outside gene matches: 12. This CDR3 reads CASSSRGTSGGAEVGELFF. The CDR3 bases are TGTGCCAGCAGTTCCCGAGGGACTAGCGGGGGGGCCGAGGTCGGGGAGCTGTTTTTT.

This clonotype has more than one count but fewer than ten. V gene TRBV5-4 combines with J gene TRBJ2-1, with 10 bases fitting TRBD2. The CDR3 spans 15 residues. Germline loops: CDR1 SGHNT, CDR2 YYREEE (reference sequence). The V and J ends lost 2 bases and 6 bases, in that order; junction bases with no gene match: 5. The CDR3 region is CASSFGLAASNEQFF. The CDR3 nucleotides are TGTGCCAGCAGCTTCGGACTAGCGGCAAGCAATGAGCAGTTCTTC. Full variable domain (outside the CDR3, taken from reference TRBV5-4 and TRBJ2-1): ETGVTQSPTHLIKTRGQQVTLRCSSQSGHNTVSWYQQALGQGPQFIFQYYREEENGRGNFPPRFSGLQFPNYSSELNVNALELDDSALYLCASSFGLAASNEQFFGPGTRLTVL.

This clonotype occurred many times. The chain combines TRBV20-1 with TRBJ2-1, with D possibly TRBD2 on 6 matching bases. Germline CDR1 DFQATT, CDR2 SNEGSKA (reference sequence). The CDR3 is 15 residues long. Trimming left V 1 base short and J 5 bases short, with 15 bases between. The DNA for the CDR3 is TGCAGTGCTAGAGCAGCCCCGGGGGTCCACAATGAGCAGTTCTTC. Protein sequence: CSARAAPGVHNEQFF.